The rows below give T cell receptor beta chains drawn from one sample of a study of control samples from healthy donors and cancer patients. Here immunoSEQ multiplex PCR was the method, and the copy in TCRdb shows in-frame clones only, minus some. The sample contains about 140,000 clones, around 92% of which appear only once. Sequencing input: blood. These receptors were collected from a young man in good health. CDR3s include the opening cysteine and the closing phenylalanine or tryptophan. Fields, in order: J gene, clone size, D gene, V gene, CDR3 protein, CDR3 DNA. D genes are given only for firm matches. Clone size is shown for a subset of rows, as once, few, many or a class of expanded clone.

J gene: TRBJ1-4
clone size: once
D gene: .
V gene: TRBV7-9
CDR3 protein: CASSLSHRPINEKLFF
CDR3 DNA: TGTGCCAGCAGCTTATCCCACAGGCCCATTAATGAAAAACTGTTTTTT

J gene: TRBJ1-6
clone size: .
D gene: .
V gene: TRBV28
CDR3 protein: CASSLPLGSNSPLHF
CDR3 DNA: TGTGCCAGCAGTCTCCCGCTGGGCTCTAATTCACCCCTCCACTTT

J gene: TRBJ1-1
clone size: .
D gene: TRBD1
V gene: TRBV5-8
CDR3 protein: CASSFSGGGNTEAFF
CDR3 DNA: TGTGCCAGCAGCTTCTCAGGGGGAGGGAACACTGAAGCTTTCTTT

J gene: TRBJ2-1
clone size: once
D gene: TRBD2
V gene: TRBV27
CDR3 protein: CATQPASGGGTGNEQFF
CDR3 DNA: TGTGCCACCCAACCGGCTAGCGGGGGGGGTACTGGGAATGAGCAGTTCTTC

J gene: TRBJ1-1
clone size: .
D gene: .
V gene: TRBV1
CDR3 protein: CTSSQVEGTTEAFF
CDR3 DNA: TGCACCAGCAGCCAGGTAGAGGGGACCACTGAAGCTTTCTTT

J gene: TRBJ1-3
clone size: .
D gene: .
V gene: TRBV7-9
CDR3 protein: CASSLAPDSGNTIYF
CDR3 DNA: TGTGCCAGCAGCTTAGCACCGGACTCTGGAAACACCATATATTTT

J gene: TRBJ1-4
clone size: .
D gene: .
V gene: TRBV7-9
CDR3 protein: CASSFGRGDEKLFF
CDR3 DNA: TGTGCCAGCAGCTTCGGCCGGGGGGATGAAAAACTGTTTTTT

J gene: TRBJ2-1
clone size: .
D gene: .
V gene: TRBV5-1
CDR3 protein: CASSKESYNEQFF
CDR3 DNA: TGCGCCAGCAGCAAAGAGTCCTACAATGAGCAGTTCTTC

J gene: TRBJ1-5
clone size: .
D gene: .
V gene: TRBV7-7
CDR3 protein: CASRSKQGCSNQPQHF
CDR3 DNA: TGTGCCAGCAGGAGTAAACAGGGCTGTAGCAATCAGCCCCAGCATTTT

J gene: TRBJ2-3
clone size: .
D gene: .
V gene: TRBV2
CDR3 protein: CASSVRFGGSDTQYF
CDR3 DNA: TGTGCCAGCAGTGTTCGGTTTGGGGGATCAGATACGCAGTATTTT

J gene: TRBJ1-1
clone size: .
D gene: .
V gene: TRBV10-3
CDR3 protein: CAIRQVNTEAFF
CDR3 DNA: TGTGCCATCCGACAGGTGAACACTGAAGCTTTCTTT

J gene: TRBJ1-1
clone size: .
D gene: TRBD1
V gene: TRBV5-6
CDR3 protein: CASQYGQGGTEAFF
CDR3 DNA: TGTGCCAGCCAGTACGGACAGGGAGGCACTGAAGCTTTCTTT

J gene: TRBJ2-1
clone size: once
D gene: TRBD2
V gene: TRBV29-1
CDR3 protein: CSVVSGEQFF
CDR3 DNA: TGCAGCGTTGTTAGCGGGGAGCAGTTCTTC

J gene: TRBJ1-1
clone size: .
D gene: .
V gene: TRBV5-1
CDR3 protein: CASSSRDMNTEAFF
CDR3 DNA: TGCGCCAGCAGCTCCAGAGATATGAACACTGAAGCTTTCTTT

J gene: TRBJ2-7
clone size: .
D gene: .
V gene: TRBV6-1
CDR3 protein: CASSDQAGARYEQYF
CDR3 DNA: TGTGCCAGCAGTGATCAGGCAGGGGCCCGCTACGAGCAGTACTTC

J gene: TRBJ1-1
clone size: .
D gene: TRBD1
V gene: TRBV7-8
CDR3 protein: CASSLPGTGFTEAFF
CDR3 DNA: TGTGCCAGCAGCTTACCGGGGACAGGGTTCACTGAAGCTTTCTTT

J gene: TRBJ2-3
clone size: .
D gene: .
V gene: TRBV5-1
CDR3 protein: CASSLVLTDTQYF
CDR3 DNA: TGCGCCAGCAGCTTGGTTTTGACAGATACGCAGTATTTT

J gene: TRBJ2-2
clone size: few
D gene: .
V gene: TRBV27
CDR3 protein: CASSLVDTGELFF
CDR3 DNA: TGTGCCAGCAGTTTGGTCGACACCGGGGAGCTGTTTTTT

J gene: TRBJ1-1
clone size: .
D gene: .
V gene: TRBV6-5
CDR3 protein: CASSYSKQGGTEAFF
CDR3 DNA: TGTGCCAGCAGTTACTCGAAACAGGGCGGCACTGAAGCTTTCTTT

J gene: TRBJ2-7
clone size: .
D gene: TRBD2
V gene: TRBV5-6
CDR3 protein: CASSLLGTSANEQYF
CDR3 DNA: TGTGCCAGCAGCTTGTTAGGGACTAGCGCAAACGAGCAGTACTTC

J gene: TRBJ2-1
clone size: .
D gene: TRBD2
V gene: TRBV7-2
CDR3 protein: CASSFGLAGDGEQFF
CDR3 DNA: TGTGCCAGCAGCTTTGGACTAGCGGGGGATGGTGAGCAGTTCTTC

J gene: TRBJ1-1
clone size: .
D gene: TRBD1
V gene: TRBV5-4
CDR3 protein: CAITGGRTEAFF
CDR3 DNA: TGTGCCATTACAGGGGGCCGGACTGAAGCTTTCTTT

J gene: TRBJ1-1
clone size: .
D gene: TRBD1
V gene: TRBV7-9
CDR3 protein: CASSLPGQGYYPEAFF
CDR3 DNA: TGTGCCAGCAGCTTACCGGGACAGGGTTATTACCCTGAAGCTTTCTTT

J gene: TRBJ1-6
clone size: .
D gene: .
V gene: TRBV5-1
CDR3 protein: CASSLDRSNSPLHF
CDR3 DNA: TGCGCCAGCAGCCTCGACCGAAGTAATTCACCCCTCCACTTT

J gene: TRBJ2-3
clone size: .
D gene: TRBD2
V gene: TRBV7-9
CDR3 protein: CASSSSGGADTQYF
CDR3 DNA: TGTGCCAGCTCTTCCAGCGGGGGGGCCGATACGCAGTATTTT

J gene: TRBJ1-1
clone size: .
D gene: .
V gene: TRBV29-1
CDR3 protein: CSVESSVEAFF
CDR3 DNA: TGCAGCGTTGAAAGTTCCGTTGAAGCTTTCTTT

J gene: TRBJ2-1
clone size: once
D gene: .
V gene: TRBV19
CDR3 protein: CASSIPGTTGRFNNEQFF
CDR3 DNA: TGTGCCAGTAGTATCCCGGGCACTACTGGACGATTTAACAATGAGCAGTTCTTC

J gene: TRBJ1-1
clone size: .
D gene: TRBD1
V gene: TRBV10-1
CDR3 protein: CASRPGQGDTEAFF
CDR3 DNA: TGCGCCAGCAGACCGGGACAGGGGGACACTGAAGCTTTCTTT

J gene: TRBJ1-1
clone size: .
D gene: .
V gene: TRBV14
CDR3 protein: CASSQVQRWGMNTEAFF
CDR3 DNA: TGTGCCAGCAGCCAAGTTCAGAGATGGGGAATGAACACTGAAGCTTTCTTT

J gene: TRBJ1-6
clone size: .
D gene: .
V gene: TRBV28
CDR3 protein: CASRETAYNSPLHF
CDR3 DNA: TGTGCCAGCAGGGAGACAGCCTATAATTCACCCCTCCACTTT

J gene: TRBJ1-2
clone size: .
D gene: .
V gene: TRBV6-5
CDR3 protein: CASSYSNREKDYGYTF
CDR3 DNA: TGTGCCAGCAGTTACTCGAACAGGGAGAAAGACTATGGCTACACCTTC

J gene: TRBJ1-5
clone size: once
D gene: .
V gene: TRBV28
CDR3 protein: CASTLTSRSNQPQHF
CDR3 DNA: TGTGCCAGCACCTTGACCTCGAGGAGCAATCAGCCCCAGCATTTT

J gene: TRBJ2-3
clone size: .
D gene: .
V gene: TRBV5-6
CDR3 protein: CASSLAGGTDTQYF
CDR3 DNA: TGTGCCAGCAGCTTGGCGGGGGGCACAGATACGCAGTATTTT

J gene: TRBJ1-1
clone size: .
D gene: .
V gene: TRBV5-4
CDR3 protein: CASSLGSTEAFF
CDR3 DNA: TGTGCCAGCAGCCTGGGATCGACTGAAGCTTTCTTT

J gene: TRBJ1-1
clone size: .
D gene: .
V gene: TRBV21-1
CDR3 protein: CASSYNLTAVRTEAFF
CDR3 DNA: TGTGCCAGCAGCTACAACCTGACAGCGGTCCGCACTGAAGCTTTCTTT

J gene: TRBJ2-3
clone size: .
D gene: .
V gene: TRBV7-2
CDR3 protein: CASSWIRLGGSRNTQYF
CDR3 DNA: TGTGCCAGCAGCTGGATAAGATTAGGGGGGTCGAGGAATACGCAGTATTTT

J gene: TRBJ2-7
clone size: .
D gene: TRBD1
V gene: TRBV27
CDR3 protein: CASSVQGAGEQYF
CDR3 DNA: TGTGCCAGCAGTGTCCAGGGGGCTGGCGAGCAGTACTTC

J gene: TRBJ2-7
clone size: .
D gene: .
V gene: TRBV5-4
CDR3 protein: CASSLEVFYEQYF
CDR3 DNA: TGTGCCAGCAGCTTGGAGGTATTCTACGAGCAGTACTTC

J gene: TRBJ2-7
clone size: .
D gene: .
V gene: TRBV4-1
CDR3 protein: CASSQEQAYEQYF
CDR3 DNA: TGCGCCAGCAGCCAAGAACAGGCCTACGAGCAGTACTTC

J gene: TRBJ2-1
clone size: .
D gene: TRBD2
V gene: TRBV7-2
CDR3 protein: CASSLVGTGGQSYNEQFF
CDR3 DNA: TGTGCCAGCAGCTTAGTCGGTACGGGGGGGCAGTCCTACAATGAGCAGTTCTTC

J gene: TRBJ2-3
clone size: .
D gene: .
V gene: TRBV10-3
CDR3 protein: CAISSGPTDTQYF
CDR3 DNA: TGTGCCATCAGTTCCGGCCCCACAGATACGCAGTATTTT

J gene: TRBJ1-2
clone size: once
D gene: TRBD1
V gene: TRBV7-9
CDR3 protein: CASSKTGGLGNYGYTF
CDR3 DNA: TGTGCCAGCAGCAAAACAGGGGGCTTAGGGAACTATGGCTACACCTTC

J gene: TRBJ2-7
clone size: .
D gene: TRBD2
V gene: TRBV4-1
CDR3 protein: CASSQEASGATYEQYF
CDR3 DNA: TGCGCCAGCAGCCAAGAGGCTAGCGGGGCGACCTACGAGCAGTACTTC

J gene: TRBJ1-1
clone size: .
D gene: TRBD1
V gene: TRBV7-6
CDR3 protein: CASSSPGGGGNTEAFF
CDR3 DNA: TGTGCCAGCAGCTCCCCAGGGGGCGGAGGGAACACTGAAGCTTTCTTT

J gene: TRBJ2-3
clone size: once
D gene: TRBD2
V gene: TRBV10-2
CDR3 protein: CATLPGLAGVRSTDTQYF
CDR3 DNA: TGCGCCACCCTCCCGGGACTAGCGGGGGTTAGGAGCACAGATACGCAGTATTTT

J gene: TRBJ2-3
clone size: .
D gene: .
V gene: TRBV9
CDR3 protein: CASSVARGTESTDTQYF
CDR3 DNA: TGTGCCAGCAGCGTAGCTCGGGGGACCGAGAGCACAGATACGCAGTATTTT

J gene: TRBJ1-2
clone size: .
D gene: TRBD1
V gene: TRBV5-4
CDR3 protein: CASSLGDRYYGYTF
CDR3 DNA: TGTGCCAGCAGCTTGGGGGACAGATATTATGGCTACACCTTC